This TCR beta chain comes out of a study of post-analysis software for immune sequencing data. Points from the study as a whole: Patients carried roughly five TRBV segments more frequently than controls did, and TRBV5-6, TRBV5-1 and TRBV20-1 were among them. Controls showed significantly higher normalized Chao1 diversity than did multiple sclerosis patients.

The TCR beta cDNA libraries contained unique molecular identifiers. Between about 1 and 11 million T cells gave rise to some 470,000 cDNA molecules. MiXCR, run by TCRdb on the PCR reads, gives a single entry per CDR3 protein. The sample carries approximately 360,000 distinct CDR3 sequences, roughly 35% recorded once. Germline values: CDR1 LNHDA, CDR2 SQIVND (reference sequence). V lost 5 bases and J lost 2, with 16 bases in between. The CDR3 covers 15 residues. Comment on this clonotype: Antigen unknown.

This chain uses TRBV19 with TRBJ2-7; no reliable D call. Sequencing used blood. The receptor comes from a girl aged 10 to 17 with multiple sclerosis. Here the CDR3 reads CASSSPGEVAYEQYF. The CDR3 DNA is TGTGCCAGTAGTTCCCCGGGTGAAGTTGCCTACGAGCAGTACTTC.